This T cell receptor (beta chain) stems from a study of shared clonotypes between healthy human individuals (TCRdb year 2020). For the wider study: Three men and two women, aged 18 to 49 years, made up the cohort. Different laboratories and diverse techniques were used to prepare libraries and sequence TCR repertoires, to increase sequencing depth and limit assay-specific biases. The study deeply sequenced blood TCR repertoires of five healthy adults to estimate repertoire size and the extent of clonotype sharing between individuals. Each donor's leukapheresis produced roughly between about 0.8 and 8.9 billion PBMCs. For each donor, CD4 naive and CD4 memory were each given three plates, CD8 naive was given two plates, and CD8 memory was given one plate. General study outcomes and caveats: Larger estimated clonotype richness was generally found for naive subsets than for memory subsets. About 5% of naive CD4, 3% to 3.5% of naive CD8, about 2.5% of memory CD4, and around 0.4% of memory CD8 clonotypes were shared across several donors. Because the study included only a small number of donors, the genetic and exposure-history diversity represented was limited. Only blood was sampled, and tissue TCR repertoires likely differ from those in blood. Even with the large sequencing depth, rarefaction of the sorted-subset datasets indicated that sequencing was incomplete. Compared with non-shared clonotypes, the clonotypes found in all four sorted-subset donors had higher generation probabilities. Pairwise subsampling led to the expectation that sequencing depth would affect the degree of clonotype sharing among donors.

TCR CDR3 regions were amplified from genomic DNA by multiplex PCR using the deep immunoSEQ assay. Extracted genomic DNA from each cell subset was spread evenly across all wells of several immunoSEQ 96-well plates, with each plate serving as a replicate. Each replicate PCR for sorted subsets received about 220 ng genomic DNA, equal to 28,000 or so T cell genomes. Purified libraries were measured with a Qubit 3.0 fluorometer, size-checked on a Bioanalyzer 2100, and measured again with the KAPA Library Quantification kit. Every immunoSEQ 96-well plate was sequenced on a separate single-read 150-cycle Illumina NextSeq 550 flow cell. The authors processed their data as follows. The immunoSEQ output contained only junctional sequences without quality scores, so filtering could not match that applied to full-length reads. To assign V/J genes and CDR3, sequences were annotated using PyIR, a Python wrapper for IgBLAST v1.9, with IMGT germline references. Reads were filtered out if the reads had weak V/J assignments (E-value above 1e-6), no CDR3, stop codons, out-of-frame junctions, or ambiguous translated residues. V3J clonotypes were defined as sequences sharing the same inferred V gene, J gene, and CDR3 amino acid sequence. Percentage overlap between repertoires was computed as shared unique clonotypes divided by the size of the smaller repertoire. Richness of each repertoire was evaluated using RTK rarefaction, the Chao1 estimator, and Recon v2.1 estimates of unobserved clonotypes. Generation probabilities for all TCRbeta clonotypes obtained by the gDNA method from a few donors were computed using OLGA. Sourced from immuneACCESS, this table was stored by TCRdb with only in-frame sequences that have V and J called. A share of the clones is absent; for the studies checked, an unresolved V gene accounts for under half, and the remainder has no known explanation. The V and J calls and clone size are taken from that table; D and trimming were inferred from the DNA. The sample includes around 1.5 million clones, with about 98% observed a single time. The top ten clones comprise roughly 0.45% of the sample.

The donors were healthy, HIV-negative adults with no recently reported acute infections or vaccinations. Every donor was a Caucasian adult living in Nashville, Tennessee, USA. CD4+ T cells were enriched through magnetic negative selection, after which naive cells were positively selected on CD45RA and the remaining negative fraction served as the memory subset. Blood was obtained by leukapheresis, after which PBMCs were separated by Ficoll-Histopaque density gradient centrifugation and cryopreserved in liquid nitrogen vapor phase. Analytical flow cytometry was used to check the purity and quantity of every magnetically sorted T cell population. Genomic DNA was isolated from each sorted fraction and quantified by UV absorbance on a Nanodrop 2000c. V is cut back by 7 bases and J by 2 bases, with 4 bases in the junction unmatched. Spanning cysteine to phenylalanine, the CDR3 consists of 13 amino acids. CDR3 DNA only is kept here, 39 bases in frame from base 1. Taken from the germline V gene, the CDR1 and CDR2 loops are MNHEY and SVGAGI.

On this clone: The clone's antigen remains unknown. No per-base quality is available; no much larger clone lies one base away.

The source of this sequence is a young man in good health. Rearrangement joined TRBV6-5 to TRBJ2-7; TRBD2 matches 8 bases in the middle. Material: naive CD4+ T cells sorted from blood. The sample's cell subset or site label is to be understood as: CD45RA+ positively selected. The nucleotides are TGTGCCAGCACGGGGGGGGCCCCCTACGAGCAGTACTTC. This is translated as CASTGGAPYEQYF.